This passage covers 21 T cell receptor beta chains from one sample sequenced in a study of blood T cell repertoires in COVID-19. Assay: immunoSEQ multiplex PCR; the TCRdb copy retains only in-frame clones and omits some. The data show approximately 65,000 clones, with roughly two thirds seen just once and about half held by the top ten. Sequencing used PBMCs or T cells enriched from blood (not recorded which). Receptors originate from a woman aged 55-75 years who had been exposed to COVID-19.

V usage is TRBV5-5 and J usage is TRBJ1-3, with D possibly TRBD1 on 6 matching bases. The CDR3 spans 15 residues. V dropped 10 bases and J dropped 0 bases, with 17 bases sitting between them. In germline, CDR1 is SGHKS, CDR2 YYEKEE (reference sequence). The CDR3 reads CASSGTPLSGNTIYF. CDR3 coding DNA: TGTGCCTCCTCGGGGACACCACTCTCTGGAAACACCATATATTTT.

This clone came up a few times. The chain recombines TRBV27 with TRBJ2-7, with no clear D. The CDR3 runs to 14 residues. Germline values: CDR1 MNHEY, CDR2 SMNVEV (reference sequence). The V gene lost 9 bases and the J gene lost 5 bases, with 20 bases spanning the gap. CDR3 nucleotides: TGTGCCAGGATGACTGGTGGCAAGCTACACGAGCAGTACTTC. Protein product: CARMTGGKLHEQYF.

The CDR3, as DNA: TGTGCCAGCAGCTTGGGAGCGGGAGGTCGCACAGATACGCAGTATTTT. Its protein is CASSLGAGGRTDTQYF. The J gene is TRBJ2-3, the V gene TRBV7-2; 9 bases are shared with TRBD2. CDR3 size: 16 residues. J lost 1 base, V lost 3 bases, and 5 bases had no gene match. Germline V gene lookup returns CDR1 SGHTA and CDR2 FQGNSA.

The chain links TRBV29-1 to TRBJ1-2; D is ambiguous. CDR3 size: 11 residues. The V gene lost 4 bases and the J gene lost 5 bases, with 8 bases spanning the gap. Germline CDR1 SQVTM, CDR2 ANQGSEA. In DNA, the CDR3 is TGCAGCGTTGTGGGCCCTTATGGCTACACCTTC. Residues: CSVVGPYGYTF.

The table lists this clone with a count of one. The chain employs TRBV2 and TRBJ2-5; D unresolved. The CDR3 spans 11 residues. Germline assignment: CDR1 SNHLY and CDR2 FYNNEI. V was trimmed by 8 bases and J by 5 bases, leaving 9 bases between them. CDR3 DNA sequence: TGTGCCAGCGAGAGTAAGGAGACCCAGTACTTC. Its translation is CASESKETQYF.

This clone was observed a handful of times. The V gene is TRBV5-4, the J gene TRBJ1-2; TRBD1 matches 7 bases. The germline gives CDR1 SGHNT, CDR2 YYREEE (reference sequence). This CDR3 spans 13 amino acids. V shed 8 bases and J 4 bases; nucleotides not matched to a gene: 8. The CDR3 spells CASATGASYGYTF. CDR3 DNA sequence: TGTGCCAGTGCCACAGGGGCCTCCTATGGCTACACCTTC. The variable domain in full, with the rest retrieved from reference TRBV5-4 and TRBJ1-2, is ETGVTQSPTHLIKTRGQQVTLRCSSQSGHNTVSWYQQALGQGPQFIFQYYREEENGRGNFPPRFSGLQFPNYSSELNVNALELDDSALYLCASATGASYGYTFGSGTRLTVV.

V is TRBV6-2 or TRBV6-3 and J is TRBJ1-5; 8 bases are a match to TRBD1. The trim removed 2 bases at V and 7 bases at J, leaving 13 bases unmatched. The CDR3 spans 17 residues. CDR1 and CDR2 (germline): MNHEY, SVGEGT. The CDR3 spells CASSYESGGRARQPQHF. The CDR3 nucleotides read TGTGCCAGCAGTTACGAGTCAGGGGGCCGCGCTAGACAGCCCCAGCATTTT.

The rearrangement links TRBV9 to TRBJ2-5; TRBD2 is a possible D gene (5 bases). Trimming shortened V by 2 bases and J by 2 bases, and 13 bases separated the two germline ends. Germline V gene lookup returns CDR1 SGDLS and CDR2 YYNGEE. The CDR3 is made up of 15 amino acids. CDR3 amino acids: CASSVGGGSQETQYF. Here the CDR3 DNA reads TGTGCCAGCAGCGTTGGTGGAGGTTCGCAAGAGACCCAGTACTTC.

The chain employs TRBV19 and TRBJ2-7; a possible D gene is TRBD2 (7 bases). CDR3 length: 13 residues. Germline CDR1 and CDR2: LNHDA and SQIVND (reference sequence). The V end was cut by 6 bases, the J end by 7 bases, with 16 bases between. The CDR3 is CASSQGREREQYF. CDR3 coding DNA: TGTGCCAGTAGCCAGGGGAGGGAGCGGGAGCAGTACTTC.

The chain carries TRBV25-1 and TRBJ2-1; TRBD2 matches at 7 bases. CDR3 size: 15 residues. Germline lookup yields CDR1 MGHDK and CDR2 SYGVNS. J was trimmed by 8 bases and V by 7 bases; bases with no gene match: 14. CDR3 bases: TGTGCCAGCACCGGGTGGCCAGCGGGAAGCTATGAGCAGTTCTTC. Residues: CASTGWPAGSYEQFF.

The table lists this clone with a few counts. V is TRBV5-1 and J is TRBJ1-2, with D possibly TRBD1 on 6 matching bases. V lost 3 bases and J 4 bases, leaving 13 bases between the germline ends. The CDR3 consists of 14 residues. Germline-derived CDR1 and CDR2 are SGHRS and YFSETQ. CDR3 amino acids: CASSSSLTGYGYTF. CDR3 DNA: TGCGCCAGCAGCTCCTCTTTGACAGGCTATGGCTACACCTTC.

The chain has TRBV5-4 and TRBJ1-1; D perhaps matches TRBD1 (6 bases). V dropped 4 bases and J dropped 4 bases, with 14 bases sitting between them. The CDR3 contains 14 residues. Germline CDR1 reads SGHNT; CDR2 reads YYREEE (reference sequence). Here the CDR3 reads CASSPTGRFTEAFF. The CDR3 DNA follows: TGTGCCAGCAGCCCCACAGGGAGATTCACTGAAGCTTTCTTT.

The chain recombines TRBV13 with TRBJ2-7, with TRBD2 identical over 9 bases. V lost 4 bases, J lost 7 bases, and 8 bases stayed unmatched. The CDR3 length is 14 residues. Per the germline V gene, CDR1 is PRHDT and CDR2 is FYEKMQ (reference sequence). The CDR3 nucleotides read TGTGCCAGCAGCTCTAGGCTAGCGGGAAGAGAGCAGTACTTC. It is translated as CASSSRLAGREQYF.

This clone appeared once. This chain joins TRBV12-3 or TRBV12-4 and TRBJ1-5; 8 bases match TRBD1. V gave up 6 bases and J gave up 7 bases; unmatched junction bases: 5. The CDR3 loop spans 13 amino acids. The CDR3 sequence is CASSQDRVQPQHF. CDR3 DNA sequence: TGTGCCAGCAGCCAGGACAGGGTACAGCCCCAGCATTTT.

This clone has at least ten counts. This chain connects TRBV7-9 to TRBJ1-2; 8 positions match TRBD1. This CDR3 is built from 13 residues. Trimming took 4 bases from V and 5 from J; bases not matched to a gene: 3. Per germline, CDR1 SEHNR and CDR2 FQNEAQ (reference sequence). The CDR3 DNA sequence: TGTGCCAGCAGCTCAGGGGGCGGTTATGGCTACACCTTC. It is translated as CASSSGGGYGYTF.

The J gene is TRBJ2-7, the V gene TRBV7-5; no DNA check was done on the table's D call, TRBD1. TRBV7-5 is marked as a pseudogene. The CDR3 sequence is 15 residues long. The CDR3 sequence is CARSSRDNPTNEQYF. As DNA, the CDR3 is TGTGCCAGAAGCTCCCGGGACAACCCTACCAACGAGCAGTACTTC.

The table lists this clone with a count of one. This sequence joins TRBV5-4 and TRBJ2-7, with 12 nucleotides matching TRBD1. The CDR3 sequence is 16 residues long. V gave up 5 bases and J gave up 5 bases; unmatched junction bases: 11. The germline gives CDR1 SGHNT, CDR2 YYREEE (reference sequence). Here the CDR3 reads CASRYRPGQGAHEQYF. CDR3 nucleotide sequence: TGTGCCAGCAGGTACCGACCGGGACAGGGGGCCCACGAGCAGTACTTC.

This clone was recorded at least ten times. The CDR3 region is CASSFLTPDTQYF. The CDR3 nucleotides are TGTGCCAGCAGTTTCCTGACTCCCGATACGCAGTATTTT. This chain connects TRBV27 to TRBJ2-3; unclear D gene. In germline, CDR1 is MNHEY, CDR2 SMNVEV (reference sequence). CDR3 length: 13 amino acids. Trimming shortened V by 3 bases and J by 6 bases, and 10 bases separated the two germline ends.

The chain joins TRBV2 to TRBJ2-2; weak D call: TRBD2 (6 bases). Trimming cost V 7 bases and J 1 base, with 13 bases left between them. Germline V gene lookup returns CDR1 SNHLY and CDR2 FYNNEI. The CDR3 runs 15 residues. Written as DNA, the CDR3 is TGTGCCAGCAACCTTGAAGCGGGGAACACCGGGGAGCTGTTTTTT. This translates into CASNLEAGNTGELFF. The full variable domain, completed using reference TRBV2 and TRBJ2-2, is EPEVTQTPSHQVTQMGQEVILRCVPISNHLYFYWYRQILGQKVEFLVSFYNNEISEKSEIFDDQFSVERPDGSNFTLKIRSTKLEDSAMYFCASNLEAGNTGELFFGEGSRLTVL.

This chain links TRBV27 with TRBJ2-1; 10 bases map to TRBD2. The CDR3 has 16 amino acids. Germline V gives CDR1 MNHEY, CDR2 SMNVEV (reference sequence). Losses at the gene ends were 7 bases for V and 8 bases for J; bases not matched to a gene: 14. CDR3 loop: CASKLLAGGWVDEQFF. For the CDR3, the DNA is TGTGCCAGCAAACTTTTAGCGGGAGGATGGGTCGATGAGCAGTTCTTC.

The rearrangement links TRBV5-4 to TRBJ2-2; tentative D call: TRBD2 (6 bases). The ends were cut back, 4 bases at V and 4 bases at J, with 17 bases in the middle. The CDR3 length is 16 residues. CDR1 is SGHNT, CDR2 YYREEE, per germline (reference sequence). The CDR3 protein is CASSPPGGRGTGELFF. The CDR3 DNA follows: TGTGCCAGCAGCCCCCCTGGAGGGCGGGGCACCGGGGAGCTGTTTTTT.